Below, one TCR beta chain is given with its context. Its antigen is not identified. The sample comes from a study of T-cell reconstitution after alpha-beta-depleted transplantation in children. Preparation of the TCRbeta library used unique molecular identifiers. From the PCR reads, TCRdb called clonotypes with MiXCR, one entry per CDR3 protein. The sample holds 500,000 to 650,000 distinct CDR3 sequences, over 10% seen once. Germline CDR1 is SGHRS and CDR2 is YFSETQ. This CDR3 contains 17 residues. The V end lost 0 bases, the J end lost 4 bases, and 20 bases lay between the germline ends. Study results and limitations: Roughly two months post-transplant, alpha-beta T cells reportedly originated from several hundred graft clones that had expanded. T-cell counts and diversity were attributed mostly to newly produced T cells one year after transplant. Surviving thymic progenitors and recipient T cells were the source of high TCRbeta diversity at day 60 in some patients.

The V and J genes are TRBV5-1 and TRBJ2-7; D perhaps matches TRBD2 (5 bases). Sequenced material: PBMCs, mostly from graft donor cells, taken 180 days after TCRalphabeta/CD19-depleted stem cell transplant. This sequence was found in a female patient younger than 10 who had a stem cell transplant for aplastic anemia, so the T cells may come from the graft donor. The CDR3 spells CASSLEGRMDLMYEQYF. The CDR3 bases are TGCGCCAGCAGCTTGGAGGGCCGGATGGACTTGATGTACGAGCAGTACTTC.